This TCR beta chain originates from a study of blood T cell repertoires in COVID-19. Overall study context: Donors in the United States, Italy and Spain gave samples during acute or convalescent COVID-19. T cells, B-cell-depleted T cells, or PBMCs supplied cDNA or gDNA.

Produced via immunoSEQ multiplex PCR; TCRdb's table is partial and in-frame only. The table includes about 240,000 clones, more than 75% detected once. Individuals aged about 18 to 95 years were recruited from around 22 US areas. Cohort placement rested on clinical history that participants reported themselves. Sequenced: PBMCs or T cells enriched from blood (not recorded which). This clonotype was obtained from a woman between 40 and 55 years old with acute COVID-19.

The CDR3, as DNA: TGTGCCAGCAGCCAAGCTAGCGCTTACTACAATGAGCAGTTCTTC. Its protein product is CASSQASAYYNEQFF. The chain recombines TRBV3-1 (or the pseudogene TRBV3-2) with TRBJ2-1; perhaps TRBD2 as D (6 bases). CDR1 and CDR2 (germline): LGHDT, YNNKEL (reference sequence). The CDR3 totals 15 residues. V lost 1 base and J lost 3, with 10 bases in between.